This T cell receptor (beta chain) was profiled in a study of blood T cell repertoires in COVID-19. Study information: PBMCs, B-cell-depleted T cells, or T cells were the source of the cDNA or gDNA that made up the material.

Original processing notes: The authors estimated nucleated cell counts from reference gene primer amplification. The table came from immunoSEQ multiplex PCR; TCRdb's copy has only in-frame clones and leaves some out. D and trimming come from the DNA, and the V and J calls and clone size come from that table. The table has over 200,000 clones, approximately 89% seen once; the top ten hold less than 4.5%. This clone showed up just a few times. The CDR3 runs 14 residues. CDR1 is MNHEY and CDR2 is SVGAGI in the germline V gene. Trimming took 8 bases from V and 2 from J, leaving 13 bases between them. The chain carries TRBV6-5 and TRBJ1-5, with a possible D match to TRBD1 (5 bases). The material sequenced was PBMCs or T cells enriched from blood (not recorded which). The TCR sequence derives from a woman aged 25 to 39 with acute COVID-19. CDR3: CASGGIDRNQPQHF. In DNA, the CDR3 is TGTGCCAGCGGGGGGATTGATCGCAATCAGCCCCAGCATTTT.